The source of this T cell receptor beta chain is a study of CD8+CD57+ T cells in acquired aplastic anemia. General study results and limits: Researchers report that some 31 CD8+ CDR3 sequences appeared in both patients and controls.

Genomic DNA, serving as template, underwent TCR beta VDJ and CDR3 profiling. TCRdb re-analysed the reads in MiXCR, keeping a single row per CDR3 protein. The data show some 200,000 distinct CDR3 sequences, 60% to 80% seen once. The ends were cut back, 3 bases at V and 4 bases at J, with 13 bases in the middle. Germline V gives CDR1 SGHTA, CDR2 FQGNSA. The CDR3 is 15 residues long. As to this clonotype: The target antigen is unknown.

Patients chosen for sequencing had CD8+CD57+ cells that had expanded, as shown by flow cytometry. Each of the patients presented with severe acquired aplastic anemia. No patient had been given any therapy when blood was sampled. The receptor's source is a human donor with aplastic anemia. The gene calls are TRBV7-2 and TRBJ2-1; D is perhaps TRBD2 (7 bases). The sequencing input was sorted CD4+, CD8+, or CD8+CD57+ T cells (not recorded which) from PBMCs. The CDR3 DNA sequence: TGTGCCAGCAGCTTCGGGGGAGGGGGATACAATGAGCAGTTCTTC. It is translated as CASSFGGGGYNEQFF. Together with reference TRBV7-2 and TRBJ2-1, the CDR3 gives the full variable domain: GAGVSQSPSNKVTEKGKDVELRCDPISGHTALYWYRQSLGQGLEFLIYFQGNSAPDKSGLPSDRFSAERTGGSVSTLTIQRTQQEDSAVYLCASSFGGGGYNEQFFGPGTRLTVL.